A single sample gave rise to the 2 T cell receptor beta chains below, sequenced in a study of identical twins. From the 5' RACE reads, TCRdb called clonotypes with MiXCR, one entry per CDR3 protein. The repertoire holds fewer than 250,000 distinct CDR3 sequences, with 7.5% as singletons. A further study also used this sample, focusing on yellow fever vaccine responses in identical twins.

The sequenced material came from CD8+ T cells sorted from blood. These receptors all stem from a woman between 18 and 30 years old in good health.

This rearrangement joins TRBV27 to TRBJ2-3, with 7 bases matching TRBD2. V was pared by 5 bases and J by 1 base, with 6 bases of the junction left unmatched. The CDR3 covers 15 residues. In germline, CDR1 is MNHEY, CDR2 SMNVEV (reference sequence). The CDR3 reads CASSRAGYGTDTQYF. CDR3 nucleotides: TGTGCCAGCAGTCGAGCGGGATATGGCACAGATACGCAGTATTTT.

This clonotype was counted many times. The CDR3 reads CASAGTGETNYGYTF. DNA of the CDR3: TGTGCCAGCGCGGGGACAGGGGAGACTAACTATGGCTACACCTTC. J is TRBJ1-2 and V is TRBV11-2; 10 nucleotides line up with TRBD1. The CDR3 has 15 amino acids. Germline CDR1 reads SGHAT; CDR2 reads FQNNGV. With V trimmed by 8 bases and J by 0 bases, 6 bases remained unmatched.